These 32 T cell receptor beta chains share one sample of origin, sequenced in a study of blood T cell repertoires in COVID-19 (dated by TCRdb to 2018 to 2021). Receptors were amplified or captured by the immunoSEQ multiplex PCR assay. Not all clones reach the TCRdb copy of this immuneACCESS table, which keeps in-frame sequences only. Checked studies attribute under half of the gap to unresolved V genes and leave the rest unexplained. Within this sample are under 200,000 clones, with over 75% of them counted one time only. The ten largest clones take up about 6.8% of the sample. The sample consisted of peripheral blood. The receptors stem from a man in his 70s with active or convalescent COVID-19.

The chain carries TRBV11-1 and TRBJ1-2; D is undetermined. The germline V gene encodes CDR1 SGHAT and CDR2 FQDESV (reference sequence). The CDR3 runs to 13 residues. V lost 0 bases and J 7 bases, leaving 9 bases between the germline ends. CDR3 residues: CASSLAREAGYTF. The CDR3 nucleotides read TGTGCCAGCAGCTTAGCCAGAGAGGCTGGCTACACCTTC.

This rearrangement joins TRBV15 to TRBJ1-1; D is perhaps TRBD1 (6 bases). The CDR3 has 14 residues. Per the germline V gene, CDR1 is LNHNV and CDR2 is YYDKDF (reference sequence). The V and J ends lost 2 bases and 7 bases respectively, with 14 bases between them. CDR3 protein: CATSRRAGGFEAFF. CDR3 sequence (DNA): TGTGCCACCAGCAGACGGGCGGGGGGCTTTGAAGCTTTCTTT.

The CDR3 nucleotides are TGCAGCGTTGCACAGGGGGACTCGAACACCGGGGAGCTGTTTTTT. This encodes CSVAQGDSNTGELFF. The V and J genes are TRBV29-1 and TRBJ2-2; TRBD1 agrees at 8 bases. The CDR3 is 15 amino acids. Trimming cost V 4 bases and J 0 bases; bases outside gene matches: 4. The V gene's germline CDR1 is SQVTM and CDR2 ANQGSEA.

The chain links TRBV12-3 or TRBV12-4 to TRBJ1-1; the D is unclear. This CDR3 comprises 12 residues. The germline V and J ends were trimmed by 1 base and 6 bases, with 6 bases remaining between them. The chain's CDR3 is CASSLGSAEAFF. CDR3 coding DNA: TGTGCCAGCAGTTTAGGGAGTGCTGAAGCTTTCTTT.

V and J are TRBV7-2 and TRBJ1-1, with a weak D call TRBD1 (5 bases). Per the germline V gene, CDR1 is SGHTA and CDR2 is FQGNSA. Trimming removed 3 bases from V and 2 bases from J, with 13 bases in between. CDR3 length equals 15 residues. The CDR3 region has the DNA TGTGCCAGCAGCTTGCAGTCGGGGGGAAACACTGAAGCTTTCTTT. Amino acid sequence: CASSLQSGGNTEAFF. Together with reference TRBV7-2 and TRBJ1-1, the CDR3 gives the full variable domain: GAGVSQSPSNKVTEKGKDVELRCDPISGHTALYWYRQSLGQGLEFLIYFQGNSAPDKSGLPSDRFSAERTGGSVSTLTIQRTQQEDSAVYLCASSLQSGGNTEAFFGQGTRLTVV.

This clone was counted a few times. This chain uses TRBV9 with TRBJ2-7, with 7 nucleotides matching TRBD1. The germline V gene encodes CDR1 SGDLS and CDR2 YYNGEE. The junction had 4 bases not matched to a gene; V was cut back by 3 bases and J by 4 bases. CDR3 length: 13 amino acids. The CDR3 reads CASSGRTGYEQYF. CDR3 DNA sequence: TGTGCCAGCAGCGGGCGGACAGGTTACGAGCAGTACTTC.

The chain recombines TRBV25-1 with TRBJ1-4, with 8 bases identical to TRBD1. Per germline, CDR1 MGHDK and CDR2 SYGVNS. The V gene end was trimmed by 6 bases and the J gene end by 6 bases; junction bases not matched to a gene: 12. CDR3 size: 16 residues. The CDR3: CASSLTGTGRHEKLFF. CDR3 in DNA: TGTGCCAGCAGCCTCACGGGGACAGGTCGCCATGAAAAACTGTTTTTT.

J is TRBJ2-2 and V is TRBV5-1; 8 bases match TRBD2. V shed 3 bases, J shed 5 bases, and the junction held 6 bases outside the gene matches. From germline, CDR1 is SGHRS and CDR2 YFSETQ. This CDR3 region has 15 residues. CDR3 nucleotide sequence: TGCGCCAGCAGCTGGAGCGGGGGAGGGACCGGGGAGCTGTTTTTT. This translates into CASSWSGGGTGELFF.

This chain joins TRBV6-5 and TRBJ2-2; 8 bases match TRBD1. The V segment lost 5 bases and the J segment 9 bases; nucleotides outside the gene matches: 11. CDR3 length: 15 residues. The germline CDR1 and CDR2 sequences are MNHEY and SVGAGI. The CDR3 loop is CASSPQGARIRELFF. In nucleotides, the CDR3 is TGTGCCAGCAGTCCTCAGGGGGCTCGCATCCGGGAGCTGTTTTTT.

The chain uses TRBV29-1 and TRBJ1-1; D remains ambiguous. Germline CDR1 reads SQVTM; CDR2 reads ANQGSEA. There are 13 residues in the CDR3. Deletions cut 8 bases from V and 3 bases from J, with 16 bases between. The CDR3 is CSSFGVSDTEAFF. In DNA, the CDR3 is TGCAGCTCCTTTGGTGTCTCGGACACTGAAGCTTTCTTT.

The chain couples TRBV2 to TRBJ2-7; TRBD1 matches 8 bases. Trimming removed 7 bases from V and 1 base from J; junction bases left unmatched: 6. The CDR3 consists of 14 residues. CDR1 and CDR2 (germline): SNHLY, FYNNEI. This chain's CDR3 is CASKGQATSYEQYF. The CDR3 coding sequence is TGTGCCAGCAAGGGACAGGCTACATCCTACGAGCAGTACTTC.

This sequence joins TRBV11-1 and TRBJ2-2, with D unresolved. V lost 0 bases, J lost 3 bases, and 11 bases lay in between. This CDR3 comprises 16 residues. The germline V gene encodes CDR1 SGHAT and CDR2 FQDESV (reference sequence). CDR3 coding DNA: TGTGCCAGCAGCTTAGCGAGCAGGTCGGACACCGGGGAGCTGTTTTTT. Protein product: CASSLASRSDTGELFF.

This chain links TRBV5-6 with TRBJ1-2; possible D gene TRBD1, 6 bases. The V end was cut by 4 bases, the J end by 4 bases, with 14 bases between. Looked up from germline, CDR1 is SGHDT and CDR2 is YYEEEE. The CDR3 consists of 14 residues. This CDR3 is CASSPGHLSYGYTF. The CDR3 bases are TGTGCCAGCAGCCCGGGACACCTAAGCTATGGCTACACCTTC.

This clone was seen a handful of times. This chain connects TRBV18 to TRBJ2-1, with D possibly TRBD2 on 7 matching bases. Per germline, CDR1 KGHSH and CDR2 LQKENI. V lost 3 bases, J lost 8 bases, and 17 bases lay in between. The CDR3 contains 15 residues. Here the CDR3 DNA reads TGTGCCAGCTCACCCGGACTAGGGGGATTCGATGAGCAGTTCTTC. Its translation is CASSPGLGGFDEQFF.

This sequence joins TRBV6-5 and TRBJ1-2; D is unclear. Germline V CDR1 and CDR2: MNHEY, SVGAGI. With 7 bases removed from V and 2 bases from J, the gap between germline ends came to 14 bases. The CDR3 is 14 residues long. DNA for the CDR3: TGTGCCAGCACTCTCAGGCGGGGAAACTATGGCTACACCTTC. Translated: CASTLRRGNYGYTF.

This clone showed up just a few times. The chain links TRBV2 to TRBJ2-1; D unclear. The V end lost 3 bases, the J end lost 5 bases, and 8 bases lay between the germline ends. Per the germline V gene, CDR1 is SNHLY and CDR2 is FYNNEI. This CDR3 is 13 amino acids long. CDR3 DNA: TGTGCCAGCAGTGATGACACAGACAATGAGCAGTTCTTC. Translating gives CASSDDTDNEQFF.

The chain combines TRBV5-6 with TRBJ2-1; D is perhaps TRBD2 (6 bases). Germline V gives CDR1 SGHDT, CDR2 YYEEEE. The V gene lost 3 bases and the J gene lost 4 bases, with 17 bases spanning the gap. The CDR3 extends over 16 amino acids. This CDR3 is CASSSAGRGRYNEQFF. DNA for the CDR3: TGTGCCAGCAGCTCCGCGGGGCGGGGTAGATACAATGAGCAGTTCTTC.

The chain carries TRBV6-5 and TRBJ2-2, with 8 bases identical to TRBD1. This CDR3 region has 14 residues. CDR1 and CDR2 from the germline V gene are MNHEY and SVGAGI. After removal of 6 bases from V and 8 bases from J, the junction contained 8 bases not matched to a gene. CDR3 region: CASRGTGLEGELFF. The CDR3 nucleotides read TGTGCCAGCAGAGGGACAGGTTTAGAAGGGGAGCTGTTTTTT.

The V and J genes are TRBV7-9 and TRBJ1-1; TRBD1 matches at 7 bases. The germline V gene encodes CDR1 SEHNR and CDR2 FQNEAQ (reference sequence). V trimming: 5 bases; J trimming: 5 bases; junction bases outside the gene matches: 5. This CDR3 spans 13 amino acids. Here the CDR3 reads CASSLLTGTEAFF. The CDR3 nucleotides read TGTGCCAGCAGCCTCCTGACAGGGACTGAAGCTTTCTTT.

On this clone: The same CDR3 can be traced to other DNA sequences in this sample. V usage is TRBV20-1 and J usage is TRBJ2-7; 14 positions agree with TRBD2. The CDR3 is 16 residues long. With 3 bases clipped from V and 1 base from J, the junction kept 5 bases outside the gene matches. Germline V gene lookup returns CDR1 DFQATT and CDR2 SNEGSKA (reference sequence). CDR3 DNA: TGCAGTGCTAGTGTAGGACTAGCGGGAGGATCCTACGAGCAGTACTTC. Its protein is CSASVGLAGGSYEQYF.

The chain is built from TRBV23-1 and TRBJ1-1; D is ambiguous. TRBV23-1 is recorded as an ORF, its role being uncertain. The CDR3 runs 12 residues. With 4 bases removed from V and 4 bases from J, the gap between germline ends came to 7 bases. The CDR3 protein is CASSRRATEAFF. In nucleotides, the CDR3 is TGCGCCAGCAGTCGGAGGGCCACTGAAGCTTTCTTT.

CDR3: CASSENGRAYEQYF. The CDR3 DNA follows: TGTGCCAGCAGTGAAAACGGGAGGGCCTACGAGCAGTACTTC. This chain uses TRBV6-1 with TRBJ2-7; 8 bases agree with TRBD2. Trimming removed 2 bases from V and 2 bases from J; junction bases left unmatched: 2. Germline CDR1 MNHNS, CDR2 SASEGT. This CDR3 is built from 14 residues.

The CDR3 nucleotides are TGTGCCAGCAGTGAAGCAACAGGGGGTTCGGACGGGGAGCTGTTTTTT. Amino acids: CASSEATGGSDGELFF. The chain has TRBV6-1 and TRBJ2-2; 8 bases align to TRBD1. V trimming: 0 bases; J trimming: 7 bases; junction bases outside the gene matches: 7. Germline V gene data show CDR1 as MNHNS and CDR2 as SASEGT. This CDR3 region has 16 residues.

The chain combines TRBV5-4 with TRBJ2-2; D unclear. The germline V and J ends were trimmed by 0 bases and 3 bases, with 6 bases remaining between them. This CDR3 is built from 14 residues. Germline lookup yields CDR1 SGHNT and CDR2 YYREEE (reference sequence). The CDR3 region has the DNA TGTGCCAGCAGCTTGGCCTTAGACACCGGGGAGCTGTTTTTT. As protein: CASSLALDTGELFF.

CDR3 region: CASSRGDRGHQQYF. CDR3 DNA sequence: TGTGCCAGCAGCCGCGGTGACAGGGGGCATCAGCAGTACTTC. The chain is built from TRBV5-8 and TRBJ2-7, with 10 nucleotides matching TRBD1. V lost 4 bases to trimming and J lost 8 bases; unmatched junction nucleotides: 9. The germline V gene has CDR1 SGHTS and CDR2 YDEGEE. The CDR3 extends over 14 amino acids.

The chain is built from TRBV27 and TRBJ1-2; 9 bases are a match to TRBD1. The CDR3 totals 14 residues. The J segment lost 7 bases and the V segment lost 7 bases, leaving 10 bases of the junction unmatched. The germline gives CDR1 MNHEY, CDR2 SMNVEV (reference sequence). The CDR3 nucleotides read TGTGCCAGCAAAACTGCCGGGACAGGGTTTGGCTACACCTTC. Translated, it gives CASKTAGTGFGYTF.

J is TRBJ2-5 and V is TRBV4-1; maybe TRBD1 (6 bases). V dropped 4 bases and J dropped 0 bases, with 15 bases sitting between them. This CDR3 has 16 residues. CDR1 is MGHRA, CDR2 YSYEKL, per germline. CDR3 in DNA: TGCGCCAGCAGCCGGCACAACCAGGGGAACCAAGAGACCCAGTACTTC. Its protein is CASSRHNQGNQETQYF.

The chain has TRBV2 and TRBJ2-3; D is perhaps TRBD2 (5 bases). The CDR3 length is 14 residues. CDR1 and CDR2 (germline): SNHLY, FYNNEI. Trimming left V 6 bases short and J 0 bases short, with 10 bases between. In DNA, the CDR3 is TGTGCCAGCAGAGAGAGGGTGAGCACAGATACGCAGTATTTT. Encoded protein: CASRERVSTDTQYF. The full variable domain, completed using reference TRBV2 and TRBJ2-3, is EPEVTQTPSHQVTQMGQEVILRCVPISNHLYFYWYRQILGQKVEFLVSFYNNEISEKSEIFDDQFSVERPDGSNFTLKIRSTKLEDSAMYFCASRERVSTDTQYFGPGTRLTVL.

This chain uses TRBV7-9 with TRBJ1-2, with 7 bases that match TRBD1. The V and J ends lost 7 bases and 8 bases, in that order; junction bases with no gene match: 10. Germline V gene lookup returns CDR1 SEHNR and CDR2 FQNEAQ (reference sequence). The CDR3 runs to 13 residues. For the CDR3, the DNA is TGTGCCAGCACCCCCGACAGGGCAGGAGGCTACACCTTC. This translates into CASTPDRAGGYTF.

This chain links TRBV5-1 with TRBJ1-6, with a possible D match to TRBD1 (6 bases). There are 14 residues in the CDR3. CDR1 and CDR2 from the germline V gene are SGHRS and YFSETQ. With 2 bases removed from V and 7 bases from J, the gap between germline ends came to 10 bases. The CDR3 nucleotides are TGCGCCAGCAGCTTTTTGGACAGAAATTCACCCCTCCACTTT. Its translation: CASSFLDRNSPLHF.

The genes are TRBV5-1 and TRBJ2-1; 8 bases fit TRBD2. The germline V gene encodes CDR1 SGHRS and CDR2 YFSETQ. There are 15 residues in the CDR3. Trimming removed 1 base from V and 5 bases from J; junction bases left unmatched: 5. CDR3 DNA sequence: TGCGCCAGCAGCTTGAAACTAGCGGATAACAATGAGCAGTTCTTC. Translated, it gives CASSLKLADNNEQFF.

This chain connects TRBV6-6 to TRBJ1-6; D is ambiguous. In germline, CDR1 is MNHNY, CDR2 SVGAGI (reference sequence). CDR3 length: 15 residues. Trimming took 7 bases from V and 0 from J, leaving 10 bases between them. CDR3 amino acids: CASMVGSSYNSPLHF. The CDR3 nucleotides read TGTGCCAGCATGGTTGGGAGCTCCTATAATTCACCCCTCCACTTT.